These 22 T cell receptor beta chains were sequenced from one sample in a study of metastatic and nonmetastatic thyroid tumors. MiXCR reprocessed the PCR reads for TCRdb. The profile covers roughly 14,000 clones, with 30% to 35% appearing a single time and roughly 25% taken by the ten largest. Thyroid surgery was preceded by no treatment in any patient. The sequenced material came from tumor tissue. All receptors derive from a female donor with papillary thyroid cancer or a benign thyroid nodule (not recorded which). Some clones in this sample may be carry-over from other donors' samples.

This clone qualifies as medium-sized. The rearrangement joins TRBV7-8 to TRBJ2-7; possibly TRBD2 for D (6 bases). V lost 5 bases and J lost 5, with 16 bases in between. CDR3 length: 14 amino acids. CDR1 SGHVS and CDR2 FQNEAQ come from the germline V gene. The CDR3 loop reads CASSLSIRTNEQYF. For the CDR3, the DNA is TGTGCCAGCAGCCTATCAATCCGGACTAACGAGCAGTACTTC.

The sample holds many counts of this clone. The V and J genes are TRBV3-1 and TRBJ2-1, with 8 positions matching TRBD2. Looked up from germline, CDR1 is LGHDT and CDR2 is YNNKEL (reference sequence). CDR3 length equals 16 residues. The V gene end was trimmed by 0 bases and the J gene end by 3 bases; junction bases not matched to a gene: 4. This chain's CDR3 is CASSQEYSGIYNEQFF. In nucleotides, the CDR3 is TGTGCCAGCAGCCAAGAGTATAGCGGGATCTACAATGAGCAGTTCTTC.

The rearrangement uses TRBV30 and TRBJ2-3; D might be TRBD2 (6 bases). The germline gives CDR1 GTSNPN, CDR2 SVGIG (reference sequence). The CDR3 is 15 residues long. V dropped 3 bases and J dropped 5 bases, with 18 bases sitting between them. The CDR3 here is CAWSQSLTGVDTQYF. In DNA form, the CDR3 reads TGTGCCTGGAGCCAGTCGCTGACGGGAGTAGATACGCAGTATTTT.

This clone has more than one count but fewer than ten. J is TRBJ1-2 and V is TRBV6-5, with 11 nucleotides matching TRBD1. CDR1 and CDR2 (germline): MNHEY, SVGAGI. CDR3 size: 15 residues. With V trimmed by 2 bases and J by 4 bases, 3 bases remained unmatched. Here the CDR3 DNA reads TGTGCCAGCAGTTACGAAGGGACAGGGGGCTATGGCTACACCTTC. It codes for CASSYEGTGGYGYTF.

V is TRBV20-1 and J is TRBJ2-7; TRBD1 matches at 10 bases. The CDR3 contains 14 residues. From germline, CDR1 is DFQATT and CDR2 SNEGSKA (reference sequence). Unmatched junction bases numbered 4, after V lost 3 bases and J lost 2 bases. In DNA form, the CDR3 reads TGCAGTGCTAGGCGGGACAGGGGCGCCTACGAGCAGTACTTC. This codes for CSARRDRGAYEQYF.

This clone ranks as medium-sized. The gene calls are TRBV6-5 and TRBJ2-3, with 10 bases that match TRBD2. With 1 base clipped from V and 6 bases from J, the junction kept 7 bases outside the gene matches. The V gene's germline CDR1 is MNHEY and CDR2 SVGAGI. CDR3 length equals 16 residues. CDR3 nucleotides: TGTGCCAGCAGTTACTACGCTAGCGGGGGCCAGGATACGCAGTATTTT. Protein sequence: CASSYYASGGQDTQYF.

This clone is deemed medium-sized. This chain joins TRBV28 and TRBJ2-1, with D unresolved. The germline V gene has CDR1 MDHEN and CDR2 SYDVKM. The V and J ends lost 6 bases and 1 base respectively, with 13 bases between them. The CDR3 length is 15 residues. The CDR3 sequence: CASRGSSYSYNEQFF. DNA of the CDR3: TGTGCCAGCAGGGGAAGCAGTTATTCCTACAATGAGCAGTTCTTC. Full variable domain (rest looked up from reference TRBV28 and TRBJ2-1): DVKVTQSSRYLVKRTGEKVFLECVQDMDHENMFWYRQDPGLGLRLIYFSYDVKMKEKGDIPEGYSVSREKKERFSLILESASTNQTSMYLCASRGSSYSYNEQFFGPGTRLTVL.

The chain links TRBV20-1 to TRBJ2-7; 9 nucleotides line up with TRBD1. CDR1 and CDR2 from the germline V gene are DFQATT and SNEGSKA (reference sequence). This CDR3 is 13 amino acids long. J gave up 1 base and V 5 bases, and 3 bases lay outside the gene matches. For the CDR3, the DNA is TGCAGTGCTGGGGACAGGGTTTCCTACGAGCAGTACTTC. Its translation is CSAGDRVSYEQYF.

The CDR3 DNA is TGCAGTGCTAGCAAGGGTTTGAACACTGAAGCTTTCTTT. Protein product: CSASKGLNTEAFF. The chain employs TRBV20-1 and TRBJ1-1; no reliable D call. The CDR3 consists of 13 residues. V lost 3 bases, J lost 0 bases, and 8 bases lay in between. The germline V gene encodes CDR1 DFQATT and CDR2 SNEGSKA (reference sequence).

This sequence joins TRBV7-6 and TRBJ2-7; unclear D gene. Trimming removed 1 base at V and 6 bases at J, with 10 bases between. Germline values: CDR1 SGHVS, CDR2 FNYEAQ. The CDR3 has 13 residues. In DNA form, the CDR3 reads TGTGCCAGCAGCTTAGGACATCTCGGCGAGCAGTACTTC. Its translation is CASSLGHLGEQYF.

V usage is TRBV6-5 and J usage is TRBJ1-1; D is undetermined. V shed 0 bases and J shed 4 bases, with 9 bases lying between them. The germline gives CDR1 MNHEY, CDR2 SVGAGI. The length of the CDR3 is 14 residues. CDR3 amino acids: CASSYSSTVTEAFF. In DNA, the CDR3 is TGTGCCAGCAGTTACTCGTCCACGGTCACTGAAGCTTTCTTT.

The chain uses TRBV20-1 and TRBJ2-7; D may be TRBD2 (6 bases). The germline V gene encodes CDR1 DFQATT and CDR2 SNEGSKA (reference sequence). The CDR3 is made up of 13 amino acids. Trimming shortened V by 3 bases and J by 0 bases, and 9 bases separated the two germline ends. The CDR3 sequence: CSARRDASYEQYF. The CDR3 region has the DNA TGCAGTGCTAGGCGGGACGCCTCCTACGAGCAGTACTTC.

Many counts were recorded for this clone. Written as DNA, the CDR3 is TGTGCCAGTAGTGCGGGAGTGGGAACCACAGATACGCAGTATTTT. Residues: CASSAGVGTTDTQYF. The chain uses TRBV19 and TRBJ2-3; 7 bases map to TRBD2. V was pared by 5 bases and J by 2 bases, with 7 bases of the junction left unmatched. CDR1 is LNHDA and CDR2 is SQIVND in the germline V gene (reference sequence). The CDR3 sequence is 15 residues long.

This chain uses TRBV5-1 with TRBJ1-2, with TRBD1 matching over 7 bases. The germline CDR1 and CDR2 sequences are SGHRS and YFSETQ. Trimming cost V 4 bases and J 1 base; bases outside gene matches: 10. The CDR3 length is 16 residues. The CDR3 coding sequence is TGCGCCAGCAGCCCAGACAGGGTGGCCCATAACTATGGCTACACCTTC. Amino acids: CASSPDRVAHNYGYTF.

The chain joins TRBV6-2 or TRBV6-3 to TRBJ2-7; the match to TRBD1 covers 8 bases. The germline CDR1 and CDR2 sequences are MNHEY and SVGEGT. The ends lost 2 bases at V and 2 bases at J; junction bases unmatched: 11. This CDR3 contains 17 residues. The CDR3: CASSYGRWVQGAYEQYF. For the CDR3, the DNA is TGTGCCAGCAGTTACGGTCGTTGGGTACAGGGGGCCTACGAGCAGTACTTC.

The V gene is TRBV11-2, the J gene TRBJ2-4; possible D gene TRBD2, 5 bases. V was pared by 5 bases and J by 0 bases, with 14 bases between. This CDR3 spans 16 amino acids. Germline values: CDR1 SGHAT, CDR2 FQNNGV. The CDR3 loop is CASSQATNLAKNIQYF. The CDR3 bases are TGTGCCAGCAGCCAAGCGACTAACCTAGCCAAAAACATTCAGTACTTC.

On this clone: The junction and the germline gene differ at one end; a read error may be behind it. The gene calls are TRBV11-3 and TRBJ1-2; 9 nucleotides match TRBD1. This CDR3 region has 12 residues. Germline V gives CDR1 SGHNT, CDR2 YENEEA. In DNA form, the CDR3 reads TGTGCCAGCAGCTTAGCCGGGACAGGGTTCATCTTC. It encodes CASSLAGTGFIF.

In its sample, this clone was seen many times. The chain has TRBV7-9 and TRBJ1-4; D is uncertain. The CDR3 loop spans 16 amino acids. Germline values: CDR1 SEHNR, CDR2 FQNEAQ (reference sequence). V lost 3 bases and J lost 0, with 11 bases in between. CDR3 in DNA: TGTGCCAGCAGCTTTGAGGGCGGCGCAACTAATGAAAAACTGTTTTTT. Translation: CASSFEGGATNEKLFF.

This clone was counted only a few times. An end of the junction differs from the germline gene, which may be a read error. The chain employs TRBV19 and TRBJ1-5; D is unclear. The CDR3 totals 12 residues. Per germline, CDR1 LNHDA and CDR2 SQIVND (reference sequence). The CDR3 DNA is TGTGTCAGTAGTATACTGACTAAGCCCCAGCATTTT. It yields the protein CVSSILTKPQHF.

This clone came up a few times. This may come from a read error, since a much larger clone is one base off. V is TRBV6-1 and J is TRBJ2-3; the D is unclear. The V end lost 11 bases, the J end lost 0 bases, and 15 bases lay between the germline ends. The CDR3 consists of 14 residues. The germline CDR1 and CDR2 sequences are MNHNS and SASEGT. The CDR3 DNA reads TGTGCCTCTAAGCCTATCGGGAGCACAGATACGCAGTATTTT. This gives the protein CASKPIGSTDTQYF.

CDR3 sequence reads: CASSERPPPNNEQFF. In nucleotides, the CDR3 is TGTGCCAGCAGCGAAAGGCCACCGCCCAACAATGAGCAGTTCTTC. J is TRBJ2-1 and V is TRBV7-8, with no clear D. V gave up 5 bases and J gave up 5 bases, with 16 bases separating them. The CDR3 totals 15 residues. CDR1 is SGHVS and CDR2 is FQNEAQ in the germline V gene. The variable domain in full, with the rest retrieved from reference TRBV7-8 and TRBJ2-1, is GAGVSQSPRYKVAKRGQDVALRCDPISGHVSLFWYQQALGQGPEFLTYFQNEAQLDKSGLPSDRFFAERPEGSVSTLKIQRTQQEDSAVYLCASSERPPPNNEQFFGPGTRLTVL.

The chain links TRBV5-1 to TRBJ2-7, with D unclear. V dropped 1 base and J dropped 5 bases, with 7 bases sitting between them. Germline assignment: CDR1 SGHRS and CDR2 YFSETQ. There are 12 residues in the CDR3. The CDR3 sequence: CASSLSQNEQYF. DNA for the CDR3: TGCGCCAGCAGCTTGAGCCAAAACGAGCAGTACTTC.